These 2 T cell receptor beta chains originate from one sample sequenced in a study of T cell repertoires in cytomegalovirus infection. TCRdb re-called the reads with MiXCR, one entry per CDR3 protein. The data show 250,000 to 300,000 distinct CDR3 sequences, with about 20% seen just once and roughly 20% held by the top ten. Their recognized antigens are unknown. Material: cultured PBMCs, obtained from culture after CMV antigen stimulation. These receptors came from a human donor in good health (CMV status not recorded). Some clones in this sample may be carry-over from other donors' samples.

This clonotype was detected many times. The chain uses TRBV11-3 and TRBJ2-2; D is possibly TRBD2 (5 bases). V lost 5 bases and J 9 bases, leaving 13 bases between the germline ends. Germline lookup yields CDR1 SGHNT and CDR2 YENEEA. The CDR3 is made up of 13 amino acids. The CDR3 here is CASSPRTPWELFF. The CDR3 DNA sequence: TGTGCCAGCAGCCCGAGGACTCCCTGGGAGCTGTTTTTT.

This clonotype showed up just a few times. V and J are TRBV2 and TRBJ2-7; 10 bases match TRBD2. The CDR3 extends over 14 amino acids. J was trimmed by 3 bases and V by 3 bases; bases with no gene match: 2. Germline CDR1 is SNHLY and CDR2 is FYNNEI. The CDR3 spells CASSEWTSGYEQYV. The CDR3 coding sequence is TGTGCCAGCAGTGAGTGGACTAGCGGCTACGAGCAGTACGTC.